Listed below are T cell receptor beta chains from one sample, sequenced in a study of cytomegalovirus exposure and HLA in healthy donors. The protocol was immunoSEQ multiplex PCR, while the TCRdb copy is restricted to in-frame clones and leaves out a portion. The data show 150,000 to 180,000 clones, 70% to 80% seen once. Sequenced material: PBMCs. The receptors stem from a man aged 25-45 years in good health and CMV-seropositive. Both conserved end residues are part of each CDR3. Each record gives: CDR3 length, D gene, V gene, J gene, clone size, CDR3 protein, CDR3 DNA. D genes are given only for firm matches. The listing skips clone size in some rows; elsewhere it reads once, few, many or a size class.

len: 14
d_gene: .
v_gene: TRBV5-1
j_gene: TRBJ1-1
abundance: .
CDR3aa: CASSLESSATEAFF
CDR3nt: TGCGCCAGCAGCCTGGAATCCAGCGCCACTGAAGCTTTCTTT

len: 15
d_gene: .
v_gene: TRBV7-9
j_gene: TRBJ1-1
abundance: .
CDR3aa: CASSLAMGENTEAFF
CDR3nt: TGTGCCAGCAGCTTAGCTATGGGCGAGAACACTGAAGCTTTCTTT

len: 15
d_gene: .
v_gene: TRBV5-1
j_gene: TRBJ2-2
abundance: .
CDR3aa: CASSSGTPNTGELFF
CDR3nt: TGCGCCAGCAGCTCCGGGACACCTAACACCGGGGAGCTGTTTTTT

len: 16
d_gene: TRBD2
v_gene: TRBV5-4
j_gene: TRBJ2-5
abundance: .
CDR3aa: CASSLDQGAGGETQYF
CDR3nt: TGTGCCAGCAGCTTGGACCAAGGGGCGGGAGGGGAGACCCAGTACTTC

len: 16
d_gene: TRBD1
v_gene: TRBV7-6
j_gene: TRBJ2-7
abundance: .
CDR3aa: CASSPQAGTGVYEQYF
CDR3nt: TGTGCCAGCAGCCCCCAGGCCGGGACAGGGGTTTACGAGCAGTACTTC

len: 13
d_gene: TRBD1
v_gene: TRBV9
j_gene: TRBJ1-2
abundance: .
CDR3aa: CASSGQGDYGYTF
CDR3nt: TGTGCCAGCAGCGGACAGGGTGACTATGGCTACACCTTC

len: 15
d_gene: .
v_gene: TRBV7-3
j_gene: TRBJ2-3
abundance: few
CDR3aa: CASSSGSPSTDTQYF
CDR3nt: TGTGCCAGCAGCTCCGGGAGCCCGAGCACAGATACGCAGTATTTT

len: 14
d_gene: .
v_gene: TRBV5-1
j_gene: TRBJ2-2
abundance: .
CDR3aa: CASSLSSVGGELFF
CDR3nt: TGCGCCAGCAGCTTGTCTAGCGTAGGCGGGGAGCTGTTTTTT

len: 15
d_gene: .
v_gene: TRBV15
j_gene: TRBJ1-5
abundance: .
CDR3aa: CATSIAGAGNQPQHF
CDR3nt: TGTGCCACCAGCATAGCAGGGGCGGGCAATCAGCCCCAGCATTTT

len: 15
d_gene: TRBD1
v_gene: TRBV19
j_gene: TRBJ2-1
abundance: .
CDR3aa: CASRVRDRGLNEQFF
CDR3nt: TGTGCCAGTAGGGTACGGGACAGGGGGCTTAATGAGCAGTTCTTC

len: 12
d_gene: .
v_gene: TRBV7-9
j_gene: TRBJ1-1
abundance: few
CDR3aa: CASSRGYTEAFF
CDR3nt: TGTGCCAGCAGTAGGGGATACACTGAAGCTTTCTTT

len: 12
d_gene: TRBD1
v_gene: TRBV30
j_gene: TRBJ1-2
abundance: .
CDR3aa: CAWSRTGYGYTF
CDR3nt: TGTGCCTGGAGCCGGACAGGCTATGGCTACACCTTC

len: 17
d_gene: TRBD2
v_gene: TRBV27
j_gene: TRBJ2-1
abundance: .
CDR3aa: CASSQWGLAGVGNEQFF
CDR3nt: TGTGCCAGCAGTCAGTGGGGGTTAGCGGGAGTGGGAAATGAGCAGTTCTTC

len: 14
d_gene: .
v_gene: TRBV6-6
j_gene: TRBJ2-3
abundance: .
CDR3aa: CASSYSKAPGTAYF
CDR3nt: TGTGCCAGCAGTTACTCGAAAGCCCCGGGAACAGCGTATTTT

len: 14
d_gene: .
v_gene: TRBV7-9
j_gene: TRBJ2-1
abundance: once
CDR3aa: CSSSQQGSYNEQFF
CDR3nt: TGTTCCAGCAGCCAACAGGGTTCTTACAATGAGCAGTTCTTC

len: 12
d_gene: .
v_gene: TRBV29-1
j_gene: TRBJ1-4
abundance: .
CDR3aa: CSGGEVNEKLFF
CDR3nt: TGCAGCGGTGGGGAGGTTAATGAAAAACTGTTTTTT

len: 15
d_gene: .
v_gene: TRBV7-9
j_gene: TRBJ2-5
abundance: .
CDR3aa: CASSLAEGSQETQYF
CDR3nt: TGTGCCAGCAGCTTAGCGGAGGGCAGTCAAGAGACCCAGTACTTC

len: 13
d_gene: .
v_gene: TRBV27
j_gene: TRBJ2-1
abundance: .
CDR3aa: CASSLLGGDEQFF
CDR3nt: TGTGCCAGCAGTCTACTAGGCGGGGATGAGCAGTTCTTC

len: 14
d_gene: TRBD1
v_gene: TRBV27
j_gene: TRBJ1-1
abundance: once
CDR3aa: CASSSPQGDTEAFF
CDR3nt: TGTGCCAGCAGTTCCCCCCAGGGGGACACTGAAGCTTTCTTT

len: 13
d_gene: TRBD2
v_gene: TRBV5-1
j_gene: TRBJ2-1
abundance: .
CDR3aa: CASSLGLVLEQFF
CDR3nt: TGCGCCAGCAGCCTCGGACTAGTTCTGGAGCAGTTCTTC

len: 11
d_gene: .
v_gene: TRBV28
j_gene: TRBJ2-7
abundance: .
CDR3aa: CASSPAYEQYF
CDR3nt: TGTGCCAGCAGCCCTGCCTACGAGCAGTACTTC

len: 13
d_gene: .
v_gene: TRBV29-1
j_gene: TRBJ1-2
abundance: .
CDR3aa: CSVAPQANYGYTF
CDR3nt: TGCAGCGTTGCCCCGCAGGCTAACTATGGCTACACCTTC

len: 14
d_gene: TRBD1
v_gene: TRBV28
j_gene: TRBJ1-1
abundance: .
CDR3aa: CASSSSGTGRRAFF
CDR3nt: TGTGCCAGCAGTTCATCCGGGACAGGCAGGCGAGCTTTCTTT

len: 15
d_gene: TRBD1
v_gene: TRBV28
j_gene: TRBJ1-2
abundance: .
CDR3aa: CASSLGGQGVYGYTF
CDR3nt: TGTGCCAGCAGTTTGGGGGGACAGGGGGTTTATGGCTACACCTTC

len: 13
d_gene: .
v_gene: TRBV11-3
j_gene: TRBJ2-2
abundance: .
CDR3aa: CASSQGSTGELFF
CDR3nt: TGTGCCAGCAGCCAGGGGAGCACCGGGGAGCTGTTTTTT

len: 11
d_gene: TRBD1
v_gene: TRBV30
j_gene: TRBJ2-1
abundance: .
CDR3aa: CARQGVYEQFF
CDR3nt: TGTGCTAGACAGGGGGTCTATGAGCAGTTCTTC

len: 13
d_gene: .
v_gene: TRBV4-2
j_gene: TRBJ1-5
abundance: .
CDR3aa: CASSQDPDQPQHF
CDR3nt: TGTGCCAGCAGCCAAGATCCGGATCAGCCCCAGCATTTT

len: 15
d_gene: TRBD1
v_gene: TRBV10-1
j_gene: TRBJ1-2
abundance: few
CDR3aa: CASGGTVPYPYGYTF
CDR3nt: TGCGCCAGCGGCGGGACAGTTCCCTACCCCTATGGCTACACCTTC

len: 12
d_gene: .
v_gene: TRBV28
j_gene: TRBJ1-1
abundance: .
CDR3aa: CASMRKRTEAFF
CDR3nt: TGTGCCAGCATGAGGAAGAGGACTGAAGCTTTCTTT

len: 13
d_gene: .
v_gene: TRBV5-6
j_gene: TRBJ1-2
abundance: few
CDR3aa: CASYSHLNYGYTF
CDR3nt: TGTGCCAGTTACAGCCACCTGAACTATGGCTACACCTTC

len: 15
d_gene: TRBD1
v_gene: TRBV6-6
j_gene: TRBJ1-2
abundance: once
CDR3aa: CASTYGARGSDGYTF
CDR3nt: TGTGCCAGCACCTACGGGGCCAGGGGGTCAGACGGCTACACCTTC

len: 14
d_gene: TRBD1
v_gene: TRBV7-3
j_gene: TRBJ2-1
abundance: .
CDR3aa: CASSRSRGHNEQFF
CDR3nt: TGTGCCAGCAGCCGAAGCAGGGGGCACAATGAGCAGTTCTTC

len: 20
d_gene: TRBD2
v_gene: TRBV14
j_gene: TRBJ2-1
abundance: .
CDR3aa: CASSHHPGLAGSSSYNEQFF
CDR3nt: TGTGCCAGCAGCCACCACCCCGGACTAGCGGGGTCGAGCTCCTACAATGAGCAGTTCTTC

len: 16
d_gene: .
v_gene: TRBV5-1
j_gene: TRBJ1-4
abundance: .
CDR3aa: CASSPQGQGANEKLFF
CDR3nt: TGCGCCAGCAGCCCCCAGGGGCAGGGTGCTAATGAAAAACTGTTTTTT

len: 12
d_gene: .
v_gene: TRBV15
j_gene: TRBJ2-5
abundance: once
CDR3aa: CATSREPGAQYF
CDR3nt: TGTGCCACCAGCAGAGAGCCCGGGGCCCAGTACTTC

len: 15
d_gene: TRBD2
v_gene: TRBV27
j_gene: TRBJ2-7
abundance: .
CDR3aa: CASSLTLAGNGEQYF
CDR3nt: TGTGCCAGCAGTCTAACGCTAGCGGGAAATGGCGAGCAGTACTTC

len: 15
d_gene: TRBD1
v_gene: TRBV5-1
j_gene: TRBJ2-1
abundance: .
CDR3aa: CASSNRDRGTNEQFF
CDR3nt: TGCGCCAGCAGCAACCGGGACAGGGGTACCAATGAGCAGTTCTTC

len: 13
d_gene: .
v_gene: TRBV30
j_gene: TRBJ2-5
abundance: .
CDR3aa: CAWSLTSSWEQYF
CDR3nt: TGTGCCTGGAGTCTAACTAGCAGCTGGGAGCAGTACTTC

len: 15
d_gene: .
v_gene: TRBV7-3
j_gene: TRBJ2-1
abundance: .
CDR3aa: CASSLQGLSYNEQFF
CDR3nt: TGTGCCAGCAGCCTGCAGGGTCTCTCCTACAATGAGCAGTTCTTC

len: 12
d_gene: .
v_gene: TRBV5-4
j_gene: TRBJ2-2
abundance: .
CDR3aa: CASRTDIGELFF
CDR3nt: TGTGCCAGCAGAACTGATATCGGGGAGCTGTTTTTT

len: 14
d_gene: .
v_gene: TRBV7-2
j_gene: TRBJ2-2
abundance: .
CDR3aa: CASSAHRVHGELFF
CDR3nt: TGTGCCAGCAGCGCCCACAGGGTCCACGGGGAGCTGTTTTTT

len: 16
d_gene: .
v_gene: TRBV4-2
j_gene: TRBJ2-7
abundance: .
CDR3aa: CASSQDPPPGSHEQYF
CDR3nt: TGTGCCAGCAGCCAAGACCCCCCCCCAGGGTCCCACGAGCAGTACTTC

len: 14
d_gene: .
v_gene: TRBV5-1
j_gene: TRBJ2-6
abundance: few
CDR3aa: CASDENPGANVLTF
CDR3nt: TGCGCCAGCGATGAGAACCCTGGGGCCAACGTCCTGACTTTC

len: 14
d_gene: .
v_gene: TRBV28
j_gene: TRBJ1-3
abundance: once
CDR3aa: CASRLGGTGNTIYF
CDR3nt: TGTGCCAGCAGACTCGGGGGGACTGGAAACACCATATATTTT

len: 15
d_gene: TRBD1
v_gene: TRBV6-5
j_gene: TRBJ1-1
abundance: .
CDR3aa: CASRKPGTGNTEAFF
CDR3nt: TGTGCCAGCAGGAAACCCGGGACAGGGAACACTGAAGCTTTCTTT

len: 11
d_gene: .
v_gene: TRBV30
j_gene: TRBJ2-5
abundance: .
CDR3aa: CAAQMEETQYF
CDR3nt: TGTGCCGCTCAGATGGAAGAGACCCAGTACTTC

len: 17
d_gene: .
v_gene: TRBV6-4
j_gene: TRBJ1-5
abundance: .
CDR3aa: CASSDPGQLHSNQPQHF
CDR3nt: TGTGCCAGCAGTGACCCTGGACAGCTACATAGCAATCAGCCCCAGCATTTT

len: 15
d_gene: TRBD1
v_gene: TRBV5-1
j_gene: TRBJ2-2
abundance: .
CDR3aa: CASSWGQGNTGELFF
CDR3nt: TGCGCCAGCAGCTGGGGACAGGGAAACACCGGGGAGCTGTTTTTT

len: 14
d_gene: .
v_gene: TRBV6-5
j_gene: TRBJ2-2
abundance: .
CDR3aa: CASSYATNTGELFF
CDR3nt: TGTGCCAGCAGTTATGCCACTAACACCGGGGAGCTGTTTTTT

len: 15
d_gene: TRBD1
v_gene: TRBV27
j_gene: TRBJ1-2
abundance: .
CDR3aa: CASTVTGGASYGYTF
CDR3nt: TGTGCCAGCACCGTGACAGGGGGCGCGTCCTATGGCTACACCTTC

len: 15
d_gene: TRBD1
v_gene: TRBV10-3
j_gene: TRBJ1-5
abundance: .
CDR3aa: CAISESDRGSQPQHF
CDR3nt: TGTGCCATCAGTGAGTCGGACAGGGGAAGTCAGCCCCAGCATTTT

len: 17
d_gene: .
v_gene: TRBV27
j_gene: TRBJ2-6
abundance: once
CDR3aa: CASSFRQVSSGANVLTF
CDR3nt: TGTGCCAGCAGTTTCCGACAGGTGAGCTCTGGGGCCAACGTCCTGACTTTC

len: 16
d_gene: TRBD2
v_gene: TRBV9
j_gene: TRBJ2-3
abundance: few
CDR3aa: CASSEGEQREADTQYF
CDR3nt: TGTGCCAGCAGCGAGGGGGAACAGCGGGAGGCAGATACGCAGTATTTT